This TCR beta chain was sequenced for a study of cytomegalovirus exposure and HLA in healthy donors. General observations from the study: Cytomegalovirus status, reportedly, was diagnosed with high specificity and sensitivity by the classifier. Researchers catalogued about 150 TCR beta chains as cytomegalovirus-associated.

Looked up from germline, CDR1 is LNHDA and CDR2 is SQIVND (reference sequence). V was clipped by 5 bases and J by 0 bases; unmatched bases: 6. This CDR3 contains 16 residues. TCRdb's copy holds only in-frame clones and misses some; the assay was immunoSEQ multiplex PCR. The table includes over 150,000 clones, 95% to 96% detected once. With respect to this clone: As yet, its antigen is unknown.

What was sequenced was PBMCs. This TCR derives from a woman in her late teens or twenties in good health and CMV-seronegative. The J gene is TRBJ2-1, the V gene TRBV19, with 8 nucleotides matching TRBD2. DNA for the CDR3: TGTGCCAGTAGTGTACTAGCGGCTAGCTCCTACAATGAGCAGTTCTTC. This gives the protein CASSVLAASSYNEQFF.